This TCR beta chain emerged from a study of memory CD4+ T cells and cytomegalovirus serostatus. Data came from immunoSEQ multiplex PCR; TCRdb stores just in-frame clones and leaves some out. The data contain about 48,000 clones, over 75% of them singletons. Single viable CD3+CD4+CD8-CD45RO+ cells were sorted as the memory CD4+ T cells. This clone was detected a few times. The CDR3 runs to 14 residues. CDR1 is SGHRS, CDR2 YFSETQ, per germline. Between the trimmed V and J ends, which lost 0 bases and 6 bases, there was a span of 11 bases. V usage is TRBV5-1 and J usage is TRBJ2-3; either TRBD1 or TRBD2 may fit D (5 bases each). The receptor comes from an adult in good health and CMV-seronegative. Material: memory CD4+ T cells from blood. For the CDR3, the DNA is TGCGCCAGCAGCTTGGGCGATGAGGGGGATACGCAGTATTTT. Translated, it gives CASSLGDEGDTQYF.